This TCR beta chain was sequenced in a study of blood T cell repertoires in COVID-19. Study-wide background: There were acute and convalescent COVID-19 samples, and they came from the United States, Italy and Spain. Sources were T cells, B-cell-depleted T cells, or PBMCs; the material itself was cDNA or gDNA.

Method: immunoSEQ multiplex PCR; TCRdb's copy keeps in-frame clones and lacks some. Among about 210,000 clones listed, about 82% were seen once. The CDR3 is 13 amino acids. Germline V gives CDR1 MNHEY, CDR2 SVGAGI. J was trimmed by 5 bases and V by 6 bases; bases with no gene match: 4. Enrollment of patients from Seattle took place during active infection, with longitudinal follow-up. The sequence was collected from a woman aged 70 to 79 with COVID-19, enrolled during active disease. The chain couples TRBV6-5 to TRBJ2-1; 7 bases match TRBD1. Sample: peripheral blood. The CDR3 sequence: CASSWTGNNEQFF. For the CDR3, the DNA is TGTGCCAGCAGCTGGACAGGTAACAATGAGCAGTTCTTC.